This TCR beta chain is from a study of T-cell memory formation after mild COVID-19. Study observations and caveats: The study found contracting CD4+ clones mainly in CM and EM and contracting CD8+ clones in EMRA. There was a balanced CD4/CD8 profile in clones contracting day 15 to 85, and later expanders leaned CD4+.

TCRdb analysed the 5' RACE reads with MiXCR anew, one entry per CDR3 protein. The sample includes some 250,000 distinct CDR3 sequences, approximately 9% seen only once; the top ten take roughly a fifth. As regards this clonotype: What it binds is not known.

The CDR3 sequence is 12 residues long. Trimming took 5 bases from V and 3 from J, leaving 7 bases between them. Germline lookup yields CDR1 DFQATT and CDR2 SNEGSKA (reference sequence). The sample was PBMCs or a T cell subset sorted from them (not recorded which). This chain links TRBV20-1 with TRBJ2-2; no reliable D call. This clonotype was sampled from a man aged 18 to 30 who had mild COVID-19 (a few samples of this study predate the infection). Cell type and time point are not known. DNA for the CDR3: TGCAGTGCTCCCCGAGACACCGGGGAGCTGTTTTTT. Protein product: CSAPRDTGELFF.